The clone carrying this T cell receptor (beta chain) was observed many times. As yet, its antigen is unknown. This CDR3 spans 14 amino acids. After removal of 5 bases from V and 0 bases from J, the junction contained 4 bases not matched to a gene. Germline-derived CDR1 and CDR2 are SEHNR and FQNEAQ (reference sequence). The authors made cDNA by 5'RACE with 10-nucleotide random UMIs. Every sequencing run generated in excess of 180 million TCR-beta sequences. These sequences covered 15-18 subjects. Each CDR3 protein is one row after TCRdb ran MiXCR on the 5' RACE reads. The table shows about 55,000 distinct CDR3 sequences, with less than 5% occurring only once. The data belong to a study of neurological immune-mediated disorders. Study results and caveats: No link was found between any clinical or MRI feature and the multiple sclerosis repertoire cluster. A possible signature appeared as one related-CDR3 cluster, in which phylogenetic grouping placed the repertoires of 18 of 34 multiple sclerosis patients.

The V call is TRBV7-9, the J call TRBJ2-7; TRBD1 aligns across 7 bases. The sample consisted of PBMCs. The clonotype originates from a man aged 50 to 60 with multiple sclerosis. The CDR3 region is CASSRTGGSYEQYF. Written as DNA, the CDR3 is TGTGCCAGCAGCCGGACAGGAGGCTCCTACGAGCAGTACTTC.